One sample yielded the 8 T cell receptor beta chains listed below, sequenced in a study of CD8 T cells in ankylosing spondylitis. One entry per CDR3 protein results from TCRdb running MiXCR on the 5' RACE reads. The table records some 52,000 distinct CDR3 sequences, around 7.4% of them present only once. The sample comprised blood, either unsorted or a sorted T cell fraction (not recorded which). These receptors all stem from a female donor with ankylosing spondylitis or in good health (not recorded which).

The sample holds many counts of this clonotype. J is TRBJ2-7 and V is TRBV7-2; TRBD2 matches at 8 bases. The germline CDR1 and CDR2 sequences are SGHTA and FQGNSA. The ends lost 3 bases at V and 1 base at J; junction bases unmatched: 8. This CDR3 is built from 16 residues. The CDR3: CASSFTLSSGSYEQYF. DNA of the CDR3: TGTGCCAGCAGCTTTACTTTGTCTAGCGGGTCCTACGAGCAGTACTTC.

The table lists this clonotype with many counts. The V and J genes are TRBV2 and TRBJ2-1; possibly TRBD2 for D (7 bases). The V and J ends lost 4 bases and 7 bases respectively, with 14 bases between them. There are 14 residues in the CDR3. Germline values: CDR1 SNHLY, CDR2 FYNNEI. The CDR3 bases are TGTGCCAGCAGTGGTGCGGGGGCTGCGAATGAGCAGTTCTTC. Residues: CASSGAGAANEQFF. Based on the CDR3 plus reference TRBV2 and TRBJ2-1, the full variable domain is EPEVTQTPSHQVTQMGQEVILRCVPISNHLYFYWYRQILGQKVEFLVSFYNNEISEKSEIFDDQFSVERPDGSNFTLKIRSTKLEDSAMYFCASSGAGAANEQFFGPGTRLTVL.

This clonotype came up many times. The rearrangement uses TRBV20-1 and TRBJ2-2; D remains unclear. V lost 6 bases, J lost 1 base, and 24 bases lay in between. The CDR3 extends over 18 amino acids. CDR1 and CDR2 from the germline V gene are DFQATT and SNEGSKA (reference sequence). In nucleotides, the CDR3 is TGCAGTGCGAGTTCTAGATATGTTGGCAGATTGAACACCGGGGAGCTGTTTTTT. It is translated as CSASSRYVGRLNTGELFF.

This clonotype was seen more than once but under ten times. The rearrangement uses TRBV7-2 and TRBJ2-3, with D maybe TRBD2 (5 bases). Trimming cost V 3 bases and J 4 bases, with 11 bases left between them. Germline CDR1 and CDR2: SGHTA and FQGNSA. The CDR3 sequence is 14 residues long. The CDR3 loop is CASSFKRWADTQYF. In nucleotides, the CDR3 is TGTGCCAGCAGCTTTAAGCGGTGGGCAGATACGCAGTATTTT.

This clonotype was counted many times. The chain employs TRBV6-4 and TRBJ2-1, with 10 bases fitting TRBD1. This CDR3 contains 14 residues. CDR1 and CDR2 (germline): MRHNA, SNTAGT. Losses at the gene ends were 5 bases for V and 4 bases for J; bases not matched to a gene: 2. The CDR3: CASSPDRGYNEQFF. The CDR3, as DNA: TGTGCCAGCAGTCCGGACAGGGGGTACAATGAGCAGTTCTTC.

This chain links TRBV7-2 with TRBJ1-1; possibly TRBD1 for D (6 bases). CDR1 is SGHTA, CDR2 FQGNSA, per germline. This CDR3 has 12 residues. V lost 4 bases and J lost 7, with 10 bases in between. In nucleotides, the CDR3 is TGTGCCAGCAGCTCGACAGGCCGTGAAGCTTTCTTT. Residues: CASSSTGREAFF.

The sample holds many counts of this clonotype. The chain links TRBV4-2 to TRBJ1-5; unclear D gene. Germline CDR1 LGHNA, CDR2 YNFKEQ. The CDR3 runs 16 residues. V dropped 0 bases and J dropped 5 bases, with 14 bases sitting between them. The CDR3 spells CASSQDEGKVDQPQHF. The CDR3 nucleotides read TGTGCCAGCAGCCAAGACGAAGGGAAAGTAGATCAGCCCCAGCATTTT.

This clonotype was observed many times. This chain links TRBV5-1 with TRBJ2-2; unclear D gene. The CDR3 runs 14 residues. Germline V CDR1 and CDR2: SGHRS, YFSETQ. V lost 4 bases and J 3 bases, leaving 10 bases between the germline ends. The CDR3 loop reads CASSPDGYTGELFF. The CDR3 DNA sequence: TGCGCCAGCAGCCCGGACGGCTACACCGGGGAGCTGTTTTTT.